The sequence of this T cell receptor (beta chain) was determined in a study of cytomegalovirus exposure and HLA in healthy donors. General study points: The study flagged fewer than 200 TCR beta chains as cytomegalovirus-associated.

Remarks on this clone: Its antigen is not known.

Clones were read by immunoSEQ multiplex PCR, and TCRdb kept only the in-frame ones, dropping some. The data hold hundreds of thousands of clones, with just over 85% observed a single time. The V end was cut by 5 bases, the J end by 6 bases, with 19 bases between. In germline, CDR1 is MNHNY, CDR2 SVGAGI (reference sequence). The CDR3 totals 16 residues. The sample consisted of PBMCs. The TCR originated in a woman aged 18 to 35 in good health and CMV-seronegative. The chain joins TRBV6-6 to TRBJ2-2; maybe TRBD2 (6 bases). CDR3 DNA sequence: TGTGCCAGCAGTCGGCAAGGAGGGAGTAGAGCCGGGGAGCTGTTTTTT. Amino acids: CASSRQGGSRAGELFF.